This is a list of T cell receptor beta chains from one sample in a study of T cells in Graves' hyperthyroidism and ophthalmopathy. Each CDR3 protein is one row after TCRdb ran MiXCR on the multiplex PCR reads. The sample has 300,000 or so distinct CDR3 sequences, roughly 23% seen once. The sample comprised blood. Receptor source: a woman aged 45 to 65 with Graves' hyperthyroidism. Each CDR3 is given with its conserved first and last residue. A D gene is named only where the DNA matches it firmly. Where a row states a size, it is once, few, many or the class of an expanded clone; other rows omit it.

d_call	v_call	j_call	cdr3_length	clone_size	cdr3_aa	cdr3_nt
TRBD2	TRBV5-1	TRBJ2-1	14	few	CASSSRLAGSEQFF	TGCGCCAGCAGCTCCCGACTAGCGGGTAGCGAGCAGTTCTTC
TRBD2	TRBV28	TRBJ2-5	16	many	CASRPASGRAKETQYF	TGTGCCAGCAGGCCAGCTAGCGGGAGGGCAAAAGAGACCCAGTACTTC
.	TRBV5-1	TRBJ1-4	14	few	CASSLVGAREKLFF	TGCGCCAGCAGCTTGGTAGGGGCACGGGAAAAACTGTTTTTT
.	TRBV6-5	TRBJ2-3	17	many	CASSYSSRGDGTDTQYF	TGTGCCAGCAGTTACTCGAGCCGGGGAGATGGCACAGATACGCAGTATTTT
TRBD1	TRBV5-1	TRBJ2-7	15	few	CASSSTLDRTYEQYF	TGCGCCAGCAGCTCTACCCTGGACAGGACCTACGAGCAGTACTTC
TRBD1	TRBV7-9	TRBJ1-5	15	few	CASSPSGTGFQPQHF	TGTGCCAGCAGCCCCTCGGGGACAGGGTTCCAGCCCCAGCATTTT
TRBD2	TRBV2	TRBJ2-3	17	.	CASIGTSGRFVTDTQYF	TGTGCCAGCATCGGGACTAGCGGGAGGTTTGTCACAGATACGCAGTATTTT
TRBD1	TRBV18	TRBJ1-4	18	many	CASSPSGQGASTNEKLFF	TGTGCCAGCTCACCCTCCGGACAGGGGGCTTCAACTAATGAAAAACTGTTTTTT
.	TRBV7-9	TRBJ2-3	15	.	CASSLWQGSTDTQYF	TGTGCCAGCAGCTTGTGGCAGGGCTCCACAGATACGCAGTATTTT
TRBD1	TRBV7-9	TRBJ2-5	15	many	CASSPRDSYQETQYF	TGTGCCAGCAGCCCCCGGGACAGCTATCAAGAGACCCAGTACTTC
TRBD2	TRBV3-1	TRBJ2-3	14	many	CASSQGLGVGTQYF	TGTGCCAGCAGCCAGGGACTAGGTGTAGGTACGCAGTATTTT
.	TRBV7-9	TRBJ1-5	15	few	CASSLGAGGNQPQHF	TGTGCCAGCAGCTTGGGAGCAGGGGGCAATCAGCCCCAGCATTTT
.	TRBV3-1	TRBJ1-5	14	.	CASSQGWQGEPQHF	TGTGCCAGCAGCCAGGGGTGGCAGGGAGAGCCCCAGCATTTT
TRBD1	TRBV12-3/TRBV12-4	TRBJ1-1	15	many	CASRPQGNLNTEAFF	TGTGCCAGCAGGCCACAGGGGAACTTGAACACTGAAGCTTTCTTT
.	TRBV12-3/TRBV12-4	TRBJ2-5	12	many	CASSLGFSNQYF	TGTGCCAGCAGTTTAGGATTCAGTAACCAGTACTTC
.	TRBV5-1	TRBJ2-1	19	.	CASSLGYAGGRSPSNEQFF	TGCGCCAGCAGCTTGGGATATGCTGGGGGGCGTTCCCCCTCAAATGAGCAGTTCTTC
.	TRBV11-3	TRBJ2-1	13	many	CASSLGVKGLQFF	TGTGCCAGCAGCTTAGGGGTCAAGGGGTTGCAGTTCTTC
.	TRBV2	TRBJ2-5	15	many	CASTTTGAARETQYF	TGTGCCAGCACCACAACCGGGGCGGCTCGAGAGACCCAGTACTTC
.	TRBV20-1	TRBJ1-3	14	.	CSASEVVGGNTIYF	TGCAGTGCTAGTGAGGTAGTTGGCGGAAACACCATATATTTT
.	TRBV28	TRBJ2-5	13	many	CASSNQGEETQYF	TGTGCCAGCAGTAATCAGGGAGAGGAGACCCAGTACTTC
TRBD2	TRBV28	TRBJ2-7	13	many	CASSSGDSIEQYF	TGTGCCAGCAGCAGCGGGGACTCTATAGAGCAGTACTTC
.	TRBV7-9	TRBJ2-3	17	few	CASSLYFSVVGVDTQYF	TGTGCCAGCAGCTTATATTTCTCGGTCGTAGGGGTCGATACGCAGTATTTT
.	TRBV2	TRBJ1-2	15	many	CASSEVRGRNYGYTF	TGTGCCAGCAGTGAAGTCCGGGGCCGGAACTATGGCTACACCTTC
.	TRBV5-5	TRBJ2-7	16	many	CASSFPEGTLSYEQYF	TGTGCCAGCAGCTTCCCGGAGGGGACGCTCTCCTACGAGCAGTACTTC
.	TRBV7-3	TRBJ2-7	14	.	CASTPGAGANEQYF	TGTGCCAGCACCCCCGGGGCGGGCGCAAACGAGCAGTACTTC
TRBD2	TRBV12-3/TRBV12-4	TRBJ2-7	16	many	CASSLGGTRRPKEQYF	TGTGCCAGCAGTTTAGGCGGGACTAGACGTCCCAAAGAGCAGTACTTC
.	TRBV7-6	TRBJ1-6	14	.	CASSLVQGPSPLHF	TGTGCCAGCAGCTTAGTGCAGGGACCTTCACCCCTCCACTTT
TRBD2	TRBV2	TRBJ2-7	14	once	CASSQTSVTYEQYF	TGTGCCAGCAGTCAGACTAGCGTCACCTACGAGCAGTACTTC
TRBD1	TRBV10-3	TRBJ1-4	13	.	CATRQGRTEKLFF	TGTGCCACAAGACAGGGGAGGACTGAAAAACTGTTTTTT
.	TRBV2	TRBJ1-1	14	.	CASSERNSDTEAFF	TGTGCCAGCAGTGAAAGGAACTCGGACACTGAAGCTTTCTTT
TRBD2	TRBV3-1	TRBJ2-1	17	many	CASSQGSLKREGHEQFF	TGTGCCAGCAGCCAGGGGTCTTTAAAGCGGGAGGGGCATGAGCAGTTCTTC
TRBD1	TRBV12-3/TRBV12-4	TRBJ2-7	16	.	CASSHRGGQGAYEQYF	TGTGCCAGCAGTCATCGCGGGGGACAGGGGGCCTACGAGCAGTACTTC
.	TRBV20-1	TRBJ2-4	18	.	CSAPGGLPEDLAKNIQYF	TGCAGTGCTCCAGGTGGCCTTCCCGAGGATCTAGCCAAAAACATTCAGTACTTC
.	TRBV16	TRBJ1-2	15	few	CASSLKGGKNYGYTF	TGTGCCAGCAGCTTAAAGGGAGGGAAGAACTATGGCTACACCTTC
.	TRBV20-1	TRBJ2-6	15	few	CSAYPRVAGANVLTF	TGCAGTGCTTACCCCAGGGTAGCTGGGGCCAACGTCCTGACTTTC
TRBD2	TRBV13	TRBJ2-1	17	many	CASSSRLAGNSYNEQFF	TGTGCCAGCAGCTCTCGGCTAGCGGGGAACTCCTACAATGAGCAGTTCTTC
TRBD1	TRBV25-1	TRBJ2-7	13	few	CASSDRGNYEQYF	TGTGCCAGCTCCGACAGGGGGAACTACGAGCAGTACTTC
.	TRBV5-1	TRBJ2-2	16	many	CASSLAGLALTGELFF	TGCGCCAGCAGCTTGGCCGGGCTAGCGCTCACCGGGGAGCTGTTTTTT
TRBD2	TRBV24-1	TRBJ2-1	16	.	CATSDPGTGGGNEQFF	TGTGCCACCAGTGATCCTGGGACGGGGGGTGGGAATGAGCAGTTCTTC
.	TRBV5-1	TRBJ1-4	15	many	CATTLRGGVDEKLFF	TGCGCCACCACTCTGAGGGGCGGGGTCGATGAAAAACTGTTTTTT
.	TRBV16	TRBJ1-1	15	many	CASSPSSGLNTEAFF	TGTGCCAGCAGCCCCAGCTCAGGGCTGAACACTGAAGCTTTCTTT